The rows below give T cell receptor beta chains drawn from one sample of a study of Graves' ophthalmopathy and Graves' hyperthyroidism. TCRdb reprocessed the multiplex PCR reads via MiXCR and lists one record per CDR3 protein. The sample holds roughly 1.1 million distinct CDR3 sequences; about 38% are singletons and the top ten take more than 9.5%. The specimen was peripheral blood or thyroid tissue (not recorded which). These receptors were taken from an adult man with Graves' hyperthyroidism. The CDR3 runs from the conserved cysteine through the conserved F or W. The D gene is left open where the match is weak. Some rows have no size entry. The others give once, few or many, or a class for an expanded clone.

>TRBV20-1|TRBJ1-1|many|.
CSASQGQTEAFF
TGCAGTGCTAGCCAGGGCCAGACTGAAGCTTTCTTT
>TRBV9|TRBJ2-5|.|.
CASSVALGGPETQYF
TGTGCCAGCAGCGTAGCCCTTGGGGGGCCTGAGACCCAGTACTTC
>TRBV7-8|TRBJ1-1|.|.
CASSLVWGPTEAFF
TGTGCCAGCAGCTTAGTCTGGGGCCCCACTGAAGCTTTCTTT
>TRBV7-2|TRBJ2-5|many|.
CASSLVSSPLRETQYF
TGTGCCAGCAGCTTAGTGTCCAGCCCGTTGAGAGAGACCCAGTACTTC
>TRBV10-3|TRBJ2-2|.|TRBD1
CAISHRQGKGELFF
TGTGCCATCAGCCACCGACAGGGGAAGGGGGAGCTGTTTTTT
>TRBV29-1|TRBJ1-2|.|.
CSPDRANYGYTF
TGCAGCCCTGACAGAGCTAACTATGGCTACACCTTC
>TRBV20-1|TRBJ2-7|.|.
CSAVLDGTYEQYF
TGCAGTGCAGTACTTGACGGGACCTACGAGCAGTACTTC
>TRBV10-2|TRBJ1-2|.|.
CASSLGQINYGYTF
TGTGCCAGCTCACTTGGACAGATTAACTATGGCTACACCTTC
>TRBV9|TRBJ2-7|few|.
CASSIGSGAEQYF
TGTGCCAGCAGCATAGGATCGGGAGCCGAGCAGTACTTC
>TRBV3-1|TRBJ1-2|.|.
CASSQDQGFGYGYTF
TGTGCCAGCAGCCAAGATCAGGGGTTTGGCTATGGCTACACCTTC
>TRBV9|TRBJ1-6|.|TRBD1
CASSDRQGSYNSPLHF
TGTGCCAGCAGCGATCGACAGGGGTCCTATAATTCACCCCTCCACTTT
>TRBV4-3|TRBJ1-1|many|.
CASSPLGRGTEAFF
TGCGCCAGCAGCCCTCTAGGACGGGGCACTGAAGCTTTCTTT
>TRBV5-1|TRBJ2-7|.|.
CASSLRTGIEQYF
TGCGCCAGCAGCTTACGTACAGGGATTGAGCAGTACTTC
>TRBV6-1|TRBJ1-4|once|TRBD1
CASSYSGRGKLFF
TGTGCCAGCAGTTACTCCGGCAGGGGGAAACTGTTTTTT
>TRBV9|TRBJ2-7|.|.
CASSPLATDTYEQYF
TGTGCCAGCAGCCCCCTCGCCACGGACACCTACGAGCAGTACTTC
>TRBV6-6|TRBJ1-5|.|.
CASSVPGVTRDQPQHF
TGTGCCAGCAGTGTTCCGGGGGTGACCCGCGATCAGCCCCAGCATTTT
>TRBV7-2|TRBJ1-5|.|TRBD1
CASSWGQLNQPQHF
TGTGCCAGCAGCTGGGGACAGCTTAATCAGCCCCAGCATTTT
>TRBV7-9|TRBJ2-3|.|.
CASSFGVGDTQYF
TGTGCCAGCAGCTTTGGGGTTGGGGATACGCAGTATTTT
>TRBV28|TRBJ2-2|.|.
CASSTFNITGSDTGELFF
TGTGCCAGCAGTACCTTTAACATCACAGGGTCGGACACCGGGGAGCTGTTTTTT
>TRBV27|TRBJ2-7|few|.
CASSTDSIDEQYF
TGTGCCAGCAGTACGGACAGCATTGACGAGCAGTACTTC
>TRBV20-1|TRBJ2-7|many|TRBD1
CSAEQGAGGYEQYF
TGCAGTGCAGAACAGGGGGCAGGTGGATACGAGCAGTACTTC
>TRBV7-8|TRBJ1-2|many|.
CASGRGGSLNYGYTF
TGTGCCAGCGGTCGGGGGGGATCCCTTAACTATGGCTACACCTTC
>TRBV10-3|TRBJ2-7|.|TRBD2
CASKKSSGYEQYF
TGTGCCAGCAAGAAATCTAGCGGCTACGAGCAGTACTTC
>TRBV7-9|TRBJ2-5|many|.
CASSMASGQETQYF
TGTGCCAGCAGCATGGCCAGTGGCCAAGAGACCCAGTACTTC
>TRBV13|TRBJ1-1|many|.
CASSARLQGTEAFF
TGTGCCAGCAGCGCACGATTACAGGGTACTGAAGCTTTCTTT
>TRBV10-3|TRBJ1-5|.|TRBD1
CAISGQESYQPQHF
TGTGCCATCAGCGGACAGGAGTCCTATCAGCCCCAGCATTTT
>TRBV4-3|TRBJ1-6|few|.
CASSQEPGLNNSPLHF
TGCGCCAGCAGCCAAGAACCGGGATTAAATAATTCACCCCTCCACTTT
>TRBV9|TRBJ2-5|many|.
CASRGPEGLQYF
TGTGCCAGCAGGGGCCCCGAGGGACTTCAGTACTTC
>TRBV6-1|TRBJ2-7|.|.
CAIRQLTYEQYF
TGTGCCATACGACAACTCACCTACGAGCAGTACTTC
>TRBV7-2|TRBJ2-6|.|.
CASINGESGANVLTF
TGTGCCAGCATTAACGGGGAATCTGGGGCCAACGTCCTGACTTTC
>TRBV5-1|TRBJ2-2|few|.
CASSLLPGHTGELFF
TGCGCCAGCAGCTTGCTTCCGGGGCATACCGGGGAGCTGTTTTTT
>TRBV12-5|TRBJ2-2|few|.
CASGLEGTHGELFF
TGTGCTAGTGGTTTGGAGGGGACGCACGGGGAGCTGTTTTTT
>TRBV7-9|TRBJ1-2|many|.
CASSLEPGFHGYTF
TGTGCCAGCAGCTTAGAACCAGGGTTTCATGGCTACACCTTC
>TRBV15|TRBJ1-1|.|TRBD1
CATSSQRTGQNTEAFF
TGTGCCACCAGCAGCCAACGGACAGGGCAGAACACTGAAGCTTTCTTT
>TRBV5-6|TRBJ2-7|many|.
CASSFRGTYEQYF
TGTGCCAGCAGCTTCAGGGGAACCTACGAGCAGTACTTC
>TRBV9|TRBJ1-2|.|.
CASSPQGPKGYGYTF
TGTGCCAGCAGCCCACAGGGTCCTAAGGGCTATGGCTACACCTTC
>TRBV20-1|TRBJ1-3|.|.
CSARQVSGNTIYF
TGCAGTGCTCGACAGGTCTCTGGAAACACCATATATTTT
>TRBV15|TRBJ2-2|few|TRBD2
CATSRGTSGVFGGELFF
TGTGCCACCAGCAGAGGAACTAGCGGGGTATTCGGCGGGGAGCTGTTTTTT
>TRBV5-1|TRBJ1-1|many|.
CASSLLPANTEAFF
TGCGCCAGCAGCTTGCTCCCGGCAAACACTGAAGCTTTCTTT
>TRBV10-3|TRBJ1-2|.|.
CAISGKTVYGYTF
TGTGCCATCAGTGGGAAGACGGTCTATGGCTACACCTTC
>TRBV6-5|TRBJ1-1|.|.
CASSHRAETAEAFF
TGTGCCAGCAGTCACAGGGCCGAAACGGCTGAAGCTTTCTTT
>TRBV24-1|TRBJ1-1|.|.
CATSDSRTANTEAFF
TGTGCCACCAGTGACTCGCGGACAGCGAACACTGAAGCTTTCTTT
>TRBV7-9|TRBJ1-6|once|.
CASSRDGREYSPLHF
TGTGCCAGCAGCAGGGACGGACGGGAATATTCACCCCTCCACTTT